What follows is one TCR beta chain and its context. What it binds is unknown. The V gene's germline CDR1 is SGHTA and CDR2 FQGNSA. V was trimmed by 5 bases and J by 1 base, leaving 11 bases between them. The CDR3 runs 14 residues. The sample comes from a study of identical twins' blood T cells. Study context: Around 12 libraries, six alpha and six beta, gave roughly 51 million reads.

The donors were healthy female monozygous twins, three pairs in total. Study-wide results and caveats: V gene usage reportedly matched far better within twin pairs than unrelated donors.

TCRdb used MiXCR to reprocess the 5' RACE reads, holding one entry per CDR3 protein. The data show 300,000 to 400,000 distinct CDR3 sequences, over 25% seen once. The TCR was taken from a woman between 18 and 50 years old in good health. The genes are TRBV7-2 and TRBJ1-1; D unclear. The sequenced sample consisted of PBMCs. The DNA of the CDR3 is TGTGCCAGCAGCATATCTAACAGGAACACTGAAGCTTTCTTT. It translates to CASSISNRNTEAFF.